A selection of T cell receptor beta chains follows, all from one sample in a study of cytomegalovirus exposure and HLA in healthy donors. Sequencing was performed with immunoSEQ multiplex PCR; in TCRdb, only in-frame clones are kept and a portion is missing. The sample has 160,000 or so clones, around 80% seen once. Sample: PBMCs. All receptors derive from a man younger than 35 in good health and CMV-seropositive. The CDR3 runs from the conserved cysteine through the conserved F or W. Each record gives: V gene, clone size, CDR3 length, D gene, J gene, CDR3 DNA, CDR3 protein. A D gene is named only where the DNA matches it firmly. Size is stated for part of the rows, as once, few or many counts, or as a class when the clone is expanded.

>TRBV4-1|few|14|TRBD1|TRBJ1-1
TGCGCCAGCAGCCGGGACAGGCTGAACACTGAAGCTTTCTTT
CASSRDRLNTEAFF
>TRBV13|few|17|TRBD1|TRBJ2-3
TGTGCCAGCAGCTGGCGGTGGTCGCAGGGGGGCACAGATACGCAGTATTTT
CASSWRWSQGGTDTQYF
>TRBV27|.|18|.|TRBJ1-2
TGTGCCAGCAGTTTATCCCGGACAAGGGGACTTCTGCGGTATGGCTACACCTTC
CASSLSRTRGLLRYGYTF
>TRBV5-4|.|17|TRBD2|TRBJ2-2
TGTGCCAGCAGCCTCGGGACTAGCGGAGCGAGCACCGGGGAGCTGTTTTTT
CASSLGTSGASTGELFF
>TRBV7-9|.|16|TRBD2|TRBJ2-2
TGTGCCAGCAGCTCCCCATTCGGACTAGGAACCGGGGAGCTGTTTTTT
CASSSPFGLGTGELFF
>TRBV2|.|12|TRBD1|TRBJ2-7
TGTGCCAGGAAGGGGGCGGCCTACGAGCAGTACTTC
CARKGAAYEQYF
>TRBV27|.|13|TRBD1|TRBJ1-2
TGTGCCAGCAGGGGACAGACATACTATGGCTACACCTTC
CASRGQTYYGYTF
>TRBV29-1|few|13|.|TRBJ2-2
TGCAGCGCCTCCCGGGTGAACACCGGGGAGCTGTTTTTT
CSASRVNTGELFF
>TRBV4-3|.|15|TRBD1|TRBJ2-3
TGCGCCAGCAGCCCGTACAGGGGGCGAACAGATACGCAGTATTTT
CASSPYRGRTDTQYF
>TRBV6-5|few|14|TRBD1|TRBJ2-7
TGTGCCAGCAGTTACCGAGCGACAGGGGTTGAGCAGTACTTC
CASSYRATGVEQYF
>TRBV6-5|few|15|TRBD2|TRBJ2-2
TGTGCCAGCAGCCGAAGCGGGAGGGCGACCGGGGAGCTGTTTTTT
CASSRSGRATGELFF
>TRBV4-2|.|17|TRBD1|TRBJ2-5
TGTGCCAGCAGCCAAGCTCCAGGGCAGGGGGCCCAAGAGACCCAGTACTTC
CASSQAPGQGAQETQYF
>TRBV11-3|.|16|.|TRBJ1-6
TGTGCCAGCAGTCCCCCGCCGTCAGGGCCGAATTCACCCCTCCACTTT
CASSPPPSGPNSPLHF
>TRBV6-1|once|15|TRBD1|TRBJ2-1
TGTGCCAGCAGTCTGGACAGGGGGGCACACAATGAGCAGTTCTTC
CASSLDRGAHNEQFF
>TRBV29-1|.|14|.|TRBJ2-3
TGCAGCGTTGGTACAGACATAATAACAGATACGCAGTATTTT
CSVGTDIITDTQYF
>TRBV6-5|few|14|TRBD1|TRBJ1-2
TGTGCCAGCAGTTACTCCGAGACAGGGGGCGGCTACACCTTC
CASSYSETGGGYTF
>TRBV2|few|13|.|TRBJ2-7
TGTGCCAGCATTCCGCCAGTCACCTACGAGCAGTACTTC
CASIPPVTYEQYF
>TRBV7-2|.|15|TRBD2|TRBJ2-1
TGTGCCAGCAGCTTAGTCGGCGGGAGGTTTGATGAGCAGTTCTTC
CASSLVGGRFDEQFF
>TRBV15|.|14|.|TRBJ1-4
TGTGCCACCAGCAGAAGGGGGGGCAGTGAAAAACTGTTTTTT
CATSRRGGSEKLFF
>TRBV6-1|few|15|TRBD2|TRBJ2-3
TGTGCCAGCAGTTGGACTAGCTCGGACACAGATACGCAGTATTTT
CASSWTSSDTDTQYF
>TRBV19|.|13|.|TRBJ2-7
TGTGCCAGTAGCCCGGACGGGACCTACGAGCAGTACTTC
CASSPDGTYEQYF
>TRBV5-1|.|18|TRBD2|TRBJ2-1
TGCGCCAGCAGCTTGGGACAGGCCGGGACTAGTAGGAACAATGAGCAGTTCTTC
CASSLGQAGTSRNNEQFF
>TRBV10-2|once|15|.|TRBJ2-2
TGCGCCAGCAGTGCCCTAGCCCCGAACACCGGGGAGCTGTTTTTT
CASSALAPNTGELFF
>TRBV9|.|14|.|TRBJ2-7
TGTGCCAGCAGCGTAGAGGCAGGACTGGGGGAGCAGTACTTC
CASSVEAGLGEQYF
>TRBV2|few|15|.|TRBJ2-1
TGTGCCAGCAGGAGACTAGTAAGCCTTAACAATGAGCAGTTCTTC
CASRRLVSLNNEQFF
>TRBV5-1|.|14|.|TRBJ1-1
TGCGCCAGCAGCCCAGGAACAGGGAACACTGAAGCTTTCTTT
CASSPGTGNTEAFF
>TRBV7-6|.|16|TRBD1|TRBJ2-3
TGTGCCAGCAGCTCTAGGACAGGGGGCCCCACAGATACGCAGTATTTT
CASSSRTGGPTDTQYF
>TRBV27|.|16|TRBD1|TRBJ2-7
TGTGCCAGCAGTCTAACAAGAAATTCTAACAGGGGCGAGCAGTACTTC
CASSLTRNSNRGEQYF
>TRBV6-6|few|14|TRBD2|TRBJ2-5
TGTGCCAGCAGTTACCCGGGACTAAAAGAGACCCAGTACTTC
CASSYPGLKETQYF
>TRBV29-1|.|15|.|TRBJ1-2
TGCAGCGTTGCCCTGCGGGCAGCGCCTAACTATGGCTACACCTTC
CSVALRAAPNYGYTF
>TRBV7-9|.|14|.|TRBJ1-6
TGTGCCAGCAGTTACCGGGACATTAATTCACCCCTCCACTTT
CASSYRDINSPLHF
>TRBV9|.|17|.|TRBJ2-6
TGTGCCAGCGGACTACTAGCCGGTACGCCTGGGGCCAACGTCCTGACTTTC
CASGLLAGTPGANVLTF
>TRBV9|.|16|TRBD2|TRBJ2-1
TGTGCCAGCAGCGTAGTTGGCGGGAGCTCCTACAATGAGCAGTTCTTC
CASSVVGGSSYNEQFF
>TRBV12-5|.|15|.|TRBJ1-1
TGTGCTAGTGGTTTTGGACCAGGGCGGCAAACTGAAGCTTTCTTT
CASGFGPGRQTEAFF
>TRBV2|.|16|.|TRBJ1-1
TGTGCCAGCAGCGCAAGGGGCACAGGTCAGAACACTGAAGCTTTCTTT
CASSARGTGQNTEAFF
>TRBV19|few|14|.|TRBJ1-1
TGTGCCAGTAGTCCGCGGATGGAGAACACTGAAGCTTTCTTT
CASSPRMENTEAFF
>TRBV7-3|.|15|TRBD1|TRBJ2-5
TGTGCCAGCAGCTTGGACAGGGGACCGGAAGAGACCCAGTACTTC
CASSLDRGPEETQYF
>TRBV5-1|.|14|TRBD1|TRBJ2-7
TGCGCCAGCAGCTTGGACAGGGGACACTACGAGCAGTACTTC
CASSLDRGHYEQYF
>TRBV5-1|.|12|.|TRBJ2-2
TGCGCCATCTCCTCGGTAACCGGGGAGCTGTTTTTT
CAISSVTGELFF
>TRBV7-9|few|13|.|TRBJ1-2
TGTGCCAGCAGCTCGCGGGTCAACTATGGCTACACCTTC
CASSSRVNYGYTF
>TRBV6-5|.|13|.|TRBJ1-2
TGTGCCAGCAGTTACTCGACGGGCTATGGCTACACCTTC
CASSYSTGYGYTF
>TRBV7-2|.|18|TRBD1|TRBJ1-4
TGTGCCAGCAGCTCCCGACGGGACAGGGGAAGAATAGGTGAAAAACTGTTTTTT
CASSSRRDRGRIGEKLFF
>TRBV9|.|16|TRBD2|TRBJ2-7
TGTGCCAGCAGCGTAAACAGCCTAGCGGGAGGGAGCGAGCAGTACTTC
CASSVNSLAGGSEQYF
>TRBV9|.|18|TRBD1|TRBJ2-1
TGTGCCAGCAGCCCTCGTCTGCCGGGACAGATATCCTACAATGAGCAGTTCTTC
CASSPRLPGQISYNEQFF
>TRBV19|once|16|.|TRBJ1-1
TGTGCCAGTACCCATGGCGGGCAGGATCATTACACTGAAGCTTTCTTT
CASTHGGQDHYTEAFF
>TRBV5-6|.|13|TRBD1|TRBJ2-7
TGTGCCAGTACGACAGGGGGCTCCTACGAGCAGTACTTC
CASTTGGSYEQYF
>TRBV18|.|18|.|TRBJ2-7
TGTGCCAGCTCACTTGGTTTTTATGACACTCCGGGGAACTACGAGCAGTACTTC
CASSLGFYDTPGNYEQYF